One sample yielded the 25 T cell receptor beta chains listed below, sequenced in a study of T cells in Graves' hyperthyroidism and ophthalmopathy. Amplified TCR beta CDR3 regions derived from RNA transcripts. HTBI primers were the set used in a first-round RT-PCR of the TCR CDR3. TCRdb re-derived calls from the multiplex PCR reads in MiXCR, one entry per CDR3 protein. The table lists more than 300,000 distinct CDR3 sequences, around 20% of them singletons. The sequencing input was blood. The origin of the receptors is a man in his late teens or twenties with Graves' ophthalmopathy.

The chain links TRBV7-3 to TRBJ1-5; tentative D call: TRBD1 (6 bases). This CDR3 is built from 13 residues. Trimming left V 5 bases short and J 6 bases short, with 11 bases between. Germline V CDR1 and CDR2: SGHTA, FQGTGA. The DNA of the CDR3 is TGTGCCAGCAGCGTAAAGGGGGGTCAGCCCCAGCATTTT. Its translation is CASSVKGGQPQHF.

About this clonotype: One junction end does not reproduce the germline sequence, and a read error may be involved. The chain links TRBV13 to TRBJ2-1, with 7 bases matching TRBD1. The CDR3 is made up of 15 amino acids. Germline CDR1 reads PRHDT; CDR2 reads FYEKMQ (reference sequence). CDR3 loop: CASSPQGPHYSEQFF. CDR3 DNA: TGTGCCAGCAGCCCACAGGGGCCGCACTACAGTGAGCAGTTCTTC. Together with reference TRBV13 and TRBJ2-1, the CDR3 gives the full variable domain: AAGVIQSPRHLIKEKRETATLKCYPIPRHDTVYWYQQGPGQDPQFLISFYEKMQSDKGSIPDRFSAQQFSDYHSELNMSSLELGDSALYFCASSPQGPHYSEQFFGPGTRLTVL.

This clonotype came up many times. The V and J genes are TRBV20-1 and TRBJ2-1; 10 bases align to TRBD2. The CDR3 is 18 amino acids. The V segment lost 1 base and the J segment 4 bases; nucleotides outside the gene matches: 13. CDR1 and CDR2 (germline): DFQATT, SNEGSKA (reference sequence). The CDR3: CSARGVLAGGWLYNEQFF. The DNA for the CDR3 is TGCAGTGCTAGAGGGGTGTTAGCGGGGGGATGGTTGTACAATGAGCAGTTCTTC.

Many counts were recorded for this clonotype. The CDR3 DNA follows: TGCAGTGCTAGTCGGGGCGCTTCGGGGCGCGAGACCCAGTACTTC. This sequence encodes CSASRGASGRETQYF. V gene TRBV20-1 combines with J gene TRBJ2-5; possibly TRBD1 or TRBD2 for D (5 bases each). Trimming removed 3 bases at V and 5 bases at J, with 19 bases between. The germline V gene encodes CDR1 DFQATT and CDR2 SNEGSKA (reference sequence). The CDR3 extends over 15 amino acids.

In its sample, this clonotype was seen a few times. This chain's CDR3 is CASSPGTKPEKLFF. CDR3 coding DNA: TGTGCCAGCAGTCCGGGCACTAAACCTGAAAAACTGTTTTTT. The J gene is TRBJ1-4, the V gene TRBV27; D uncertain. This CDR3 has 14 residues. V was clipped by 5 bases and J by 7 bases, with 14 bases between them. Germline CDR1 reads MNHEY; CDR2 reads SMNVEV (reference sequence).

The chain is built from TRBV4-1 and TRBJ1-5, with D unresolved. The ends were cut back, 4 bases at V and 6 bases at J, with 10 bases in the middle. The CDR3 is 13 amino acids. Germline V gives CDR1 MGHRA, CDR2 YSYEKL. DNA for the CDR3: TGCGCCAGCAGCCGGCAGGAGGGTCAGCCCCAGCATTTT. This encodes CASSRQEGQPQHF.

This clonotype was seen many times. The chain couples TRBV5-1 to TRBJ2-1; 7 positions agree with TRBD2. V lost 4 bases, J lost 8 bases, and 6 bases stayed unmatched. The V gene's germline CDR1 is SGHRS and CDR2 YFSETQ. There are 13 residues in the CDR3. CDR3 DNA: TGCGCCAGCAGCAGCGGGACTGGGGATGAGCAGTTCTTC. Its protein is CASSSGTGDEQFF.

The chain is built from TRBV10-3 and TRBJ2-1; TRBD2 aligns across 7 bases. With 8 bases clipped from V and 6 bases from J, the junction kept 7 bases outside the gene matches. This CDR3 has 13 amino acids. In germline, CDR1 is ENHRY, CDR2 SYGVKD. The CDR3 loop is CAIQTSQTNEQFF. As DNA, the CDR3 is TGTGCCATCCAGACTAGCCAAACCAATGAGCAGTTCTTC.

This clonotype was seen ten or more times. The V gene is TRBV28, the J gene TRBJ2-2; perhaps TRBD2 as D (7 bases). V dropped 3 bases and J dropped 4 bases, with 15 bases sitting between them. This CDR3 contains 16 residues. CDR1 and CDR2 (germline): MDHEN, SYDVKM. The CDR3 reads CASSLVGGGSTGELFF. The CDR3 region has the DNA TGTGCCAGCAGTTTGGTCGGCGGGGGCAGCACCGGGGAGCTGTTTTTT.

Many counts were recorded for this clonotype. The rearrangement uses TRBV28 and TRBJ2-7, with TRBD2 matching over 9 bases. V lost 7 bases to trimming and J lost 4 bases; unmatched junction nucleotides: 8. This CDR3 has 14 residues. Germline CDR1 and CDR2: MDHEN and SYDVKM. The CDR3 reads CASMGGGGEYEQYF. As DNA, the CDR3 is TGTGCCAGCATGGGGGGCGGGGGGGAATACGAGCAGTACTTC. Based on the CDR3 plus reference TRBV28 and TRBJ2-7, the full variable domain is DVKVTQSSRYLVKRTGEKVFLECVQDMDHENMFWYRQDPGLGLRLIYFSYDVKMKEKGDIPEGYSVSREKKERFSLILESASTNQTSMYLCASMGGGGEYEQYFGPGTRLTVT.

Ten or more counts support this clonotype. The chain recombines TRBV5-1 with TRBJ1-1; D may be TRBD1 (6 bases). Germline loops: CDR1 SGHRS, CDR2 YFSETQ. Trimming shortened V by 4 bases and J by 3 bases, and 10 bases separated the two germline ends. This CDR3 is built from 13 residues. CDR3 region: CASSRGWDTEAFF. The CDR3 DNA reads TGCGCCAGCAGCAGGGGGTGGGACACTGAAGCTTTCTTT.

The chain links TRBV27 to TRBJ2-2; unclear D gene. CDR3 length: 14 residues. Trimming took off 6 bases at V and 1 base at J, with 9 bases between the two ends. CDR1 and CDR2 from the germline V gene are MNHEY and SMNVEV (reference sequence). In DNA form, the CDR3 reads TGTGCCAGCAGGGGCCTAGTGAACACCGGGGAGCTGTTTTTT. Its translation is CASRGLVNTGELFF.

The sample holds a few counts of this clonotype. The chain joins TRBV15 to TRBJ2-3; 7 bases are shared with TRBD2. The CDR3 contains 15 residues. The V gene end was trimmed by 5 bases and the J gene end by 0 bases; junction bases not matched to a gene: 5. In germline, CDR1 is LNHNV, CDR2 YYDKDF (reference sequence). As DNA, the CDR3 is TGTGCCACCAGCTCCGTGCGGGGGAGCACAGATACGCAGTATTTT. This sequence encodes CATSSVRGSTDTQYF.

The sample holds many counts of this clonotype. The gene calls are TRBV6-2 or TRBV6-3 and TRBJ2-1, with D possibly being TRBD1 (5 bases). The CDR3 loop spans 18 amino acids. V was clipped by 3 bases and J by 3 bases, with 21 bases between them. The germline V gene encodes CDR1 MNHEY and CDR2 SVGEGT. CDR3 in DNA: TGTGCCAGCAGTTATTCCCCCCGAGACAGCCAATTCTACAATGAGCAGTTCTTC. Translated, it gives CASSYSPRDSQFYNEQFF.

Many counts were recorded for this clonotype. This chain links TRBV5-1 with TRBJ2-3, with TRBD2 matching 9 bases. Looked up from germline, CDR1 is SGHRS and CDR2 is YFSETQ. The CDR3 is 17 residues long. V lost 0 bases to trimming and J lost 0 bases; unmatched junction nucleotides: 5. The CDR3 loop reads CASSLALAGSSTDTQYF. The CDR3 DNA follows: TGCGCCAGCAGCTTGGCTCTAGCGGGGTCTAGCACAGATACGCAGTATTTT.

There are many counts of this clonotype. Written as DNA, the CDR3 is TGTGCCAGCAGCTTGGGACAGGGTCTCTCCTACGAGCAGTACTTC. Amino acids: CASSLGQGLSYEQYF. The chain uses TRBV5-8 and TRBJ2-7, with TRBD1 identical over 7 bases. The length of the CDR3 is 15 residues. Germline V gene sequence: CDR1 SGHTS, CDR2 YDEGEE. The ends lost 0 bases at V and 0 bases at J; junction bases unmatched: 3.

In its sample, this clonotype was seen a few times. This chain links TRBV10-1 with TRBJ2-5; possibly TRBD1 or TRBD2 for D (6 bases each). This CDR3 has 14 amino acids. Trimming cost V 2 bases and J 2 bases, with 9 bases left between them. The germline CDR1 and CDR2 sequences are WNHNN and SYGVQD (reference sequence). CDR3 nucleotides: TGCGCCAGCAGTGAGGGGGGGCCTCAAGAGACCCAGTACTTC. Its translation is CASSEGGPQETQYF.

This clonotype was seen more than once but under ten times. The CDR3 region is CASSLETPTDTQYF. The DNA for the CDR3 is TGCGCCAGCAGCTTGGAGACCCCCACAGATACGCAGTATTTT. The rearrangement uses TRBV5-1 and TRBJ2-3; D is ambiguous. Germline values: CDR1 SGHRS, CDR2 YFSETQ. There are 14 residues in the CDR3. V was shortened by 0 bases and J by 2 bases, with 7 bases between the two germline ends. Full variable domain (missing parts from reference TRBV5-1 and TRBJ2-3): KAGVTQTPRYLIKTRGQQVTLSCSPISGHRSVSWYQQTPGQGLQFLFEYFSETQRNKGNFPGRFSGRQFSNSRSEMNVSTLELGDSALYLCASSLETPTDTQYFGPGTRLTVL.

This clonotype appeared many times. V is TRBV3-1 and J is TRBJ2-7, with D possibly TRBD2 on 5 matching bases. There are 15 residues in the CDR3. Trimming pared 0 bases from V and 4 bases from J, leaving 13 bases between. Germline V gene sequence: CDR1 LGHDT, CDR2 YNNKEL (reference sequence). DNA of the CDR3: TGTGCCAGCAGCCAAGATGCCGGACTGTTATACGAGCAGTACTTC. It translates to CASSQDAGLLYEQYF.

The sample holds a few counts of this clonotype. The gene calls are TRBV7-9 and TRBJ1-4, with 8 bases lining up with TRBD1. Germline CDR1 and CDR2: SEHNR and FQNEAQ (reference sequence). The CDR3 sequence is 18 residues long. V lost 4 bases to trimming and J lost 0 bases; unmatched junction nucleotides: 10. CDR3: CASSSDRAASATNEKLFF. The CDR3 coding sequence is TGTGCCAGCAGCTCGGACAGGGCCGCCTCTGCAACTAATGAAAAACTGTTTTTT.

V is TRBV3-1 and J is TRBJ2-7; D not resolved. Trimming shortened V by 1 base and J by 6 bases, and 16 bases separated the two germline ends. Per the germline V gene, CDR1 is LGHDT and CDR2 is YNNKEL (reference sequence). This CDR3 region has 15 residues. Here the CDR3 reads CASSQGPGGWLEQYF. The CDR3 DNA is TGTGCCAGCAGCCAAGGGCCGGGTGGTTGGCTCGAGCAGTACTTC.

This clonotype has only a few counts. The CDR3 coding sequence is TGTGCCACCAGTGATTCCGTGGGGTCCAACACCGGGGAGCTGTTTTTT. Its protein is CATSDSVGSNTGELFF. The genes are TRBV24-1 and TRBJ2-2, with no clear D. CDR1 and CDR2 (germline): KGHDR, SFDVKD. CDR3 length: 16 residues. Deletions cut 2 bases from V and 2 bases from J, with 11 bases between.

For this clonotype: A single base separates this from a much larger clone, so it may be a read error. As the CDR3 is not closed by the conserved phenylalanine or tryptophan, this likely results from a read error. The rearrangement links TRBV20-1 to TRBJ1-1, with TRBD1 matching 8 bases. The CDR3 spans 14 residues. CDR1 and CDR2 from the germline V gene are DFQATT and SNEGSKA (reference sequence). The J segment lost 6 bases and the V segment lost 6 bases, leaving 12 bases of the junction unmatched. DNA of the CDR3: TGCAGTGCCACCCCGACAGGGGAAAAGGCTGAAGCTTTCCTT. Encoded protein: CSATPTGEKAEAFL.

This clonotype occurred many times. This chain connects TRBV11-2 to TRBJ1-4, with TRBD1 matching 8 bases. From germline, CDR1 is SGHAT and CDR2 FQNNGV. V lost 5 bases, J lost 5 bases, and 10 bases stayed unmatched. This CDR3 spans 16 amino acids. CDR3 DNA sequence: TGTGCCAGCAGCCCTCTCGGGACAGGAGGAAATGAAAAACTGTTTTTT. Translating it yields CASSPLGTGGNEKLFF.

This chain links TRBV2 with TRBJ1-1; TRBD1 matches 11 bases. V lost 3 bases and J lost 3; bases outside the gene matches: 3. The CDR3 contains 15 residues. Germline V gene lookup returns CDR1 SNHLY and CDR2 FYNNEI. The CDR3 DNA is TGTGCCAGCAGTGATCGGACAGGGGGCCACACTGAAGCTTTCTTT. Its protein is CASSDRTGGHTEAFF.